This T cell receptor beta chain was captured by sequencing in a study of blood T cell repertoires in COVID-19 (TCRdb year 2020). Study-wide context: Samples from collaborators originated in the United States, Italy and Spain and spanned both the acute and convalescent phases of COVID-19. The prospective study material was composed of cDNA or gDNA derived from T cells, B-cell-depleted T cells, or PBMCs. The dataset comprised deeply sampled blood TCRbeta repertoires from subjects exposed to, actively infected with, or recovered from COVID-19. The repertoires were made available in a free public database intended to serve as a resource for research on the immune response to SARS-CoV-2. Samples were obtained from the ongoing ImmuneRACE study (first 160 participants) and from 1,200 or so subjects provided by 6 global collaborators. Nearly every sample came with metadata listing a de-identified subject ID, COVID-19 status, age in years and sex. Where available, HLA class I and class II types were obtained from metadata supplied by the sample provider rather than from assay-based typing.

On this clone: Its cognate antigen has yet to be identified. Base qualities are not recorded, but no much larger clone differs from it by a single base.

V is shortened by 9 bases, J by 11 bases, and the region joining them spans 17 bases. Reading the germline V gene (reference sequence) gives CDR1 LNHDA and CDR2 SQIVND. The CDR3 starts with the cysteine, ends with the phenylalanine, and has 13 residues. The CDR3 DNA has 39 bases and is translated from base 1. The collaborating institutions used their own protocols to collect whole blood in K2EDTA tubes. Collaborator samples were shipped for TCRbeta analysis as frozen whole blood, isolated PBMCs, or DNA extracted from either sample type. Overall study outcomes, separate from this receptor: Clinical and demographic metadata were provided uncurated, with the amount varying by source and participant.

TCRbeta CDR3 regions were amplified from genomic DNA by means of the immunoSEQ Assay, a bias-controlled multiplex PCR. As for how the authors treated the data: Nucleated cell counts per sample were estimated from amplification of reference gene primers within the assay. To quantify the absolute abundance of each unique TCRbeta CDR3 rearrangement, sequence reads were collapsed and filtered. For each sample, productive Simpson clonality was calculated as the square root of Simpson's diversity index across productive rearrangements. This immuneACCESS table, as held by TCRdb, lists in-frame sequences with V and J called but not all clones. Of the missing ones, under half trace to an unresolved V gene in checked studies; the others have no known cause. V, J and clone size are those of that table, while D and trimming were read from the DNA. The sample table holds approximately 90,000 clones, of which roughly 80% were seen once. The ten largest clones add up to less than 4.5% of the sample.

Input material: peripheral blood. Recombination joined TRBV19 with TRBJ1-6, with the D gene not confidently named. This clonotype was obtained from a man aged 60 to 69 with acute or convalescent COVID-19. The CDR3 corresponds to CASQAGNSPPLHF. The DNA reads TGTGCCAGCCAGGCGGGAAATTCGCCACCCCTCCACTTT.